This T cell receptor (beta chain) was sequenced in a study of breast tumors, draining lymph nodes, adjacent tissues (dated by TCRdb to between 2015 and 2016). Regarding the complete study: Breast cancer patients provided tumor, adjacent nontumor tissue and axillary lymph nodes, and the study compared the TCR beta repertoires across these three sources. In human breast cancer, the study set out to assess how tumor, surrounding tissue and draining lymph node repertoires relate to one another and whether T cells might be exchanged between them. Results the study describes overall, beyond this receptor: A scenario in which most tumor T cells derive from the lymph node and then expand within tumor tissue was judged to be consistent with the data. The conclusion that tumor T cells originate in lymph nodes was framed as consistent with a hypothesis rather than directly demonstrated. In luminal-like breast cancer, tumor and nontumor tissue repertoires resembled each other significantly more than in basal-like breast cancer. T-cell repertoire diversity in tumors was found to be lower than in lymph nodes but higher than in nontumor tissue, and preferential V and J gene usage was observed.

Notes on this clonotype: What this receptor recognizes is not known. Per-base qualities were not stored, and no clone one base away is much larger.

Lymph node samples were obtained from the axillary draining lymph nodes of breast cancer patients. Relative to germline, V is missing 5 bases and J is missing 8 bases, with 19 bases of the junction outside any gene match. In the germline V gene, CDR1 corresponds to MNHNS and CDR2 to SASEGT. The CDR3 runs 17 residues from the cysteine to the phenylalanine. Of the read, only the CDR3 DNA is kept; its 51 bases are in frame from base 1. The data were produced on an Illumina HiSeq 2000. TCR beta chain libraries were generated through multiplex PCR amplification. High-throughput sequencing was used to analyze the amplified TCR beta chain products. TCRdb ran its own pipeline on the public reads, namely fastp trimming at Q25 and MiXCR clone calling, and kept in-frame beta chains. For every CDR3 protein sequence, its rows merge into one entry that carries the most common genes and DNA. The sample table lists fewer than 300,000 distinct CDR3 sequences, approximately 29% of them with a count of one. The ten largest clones add up to 1.4% of the sample.

The sequence links TRBV6-1 to TRBJ1-1, with 8 bases in between that match TRBD1. Sequencing was performed on axillary lymph node tissue. This clonotype was sampled from a female donor with breast cancer. Some clones in this sample may be carry-over from other donors' samples. The CDR3 sequence is CASSHQDRGRPPPEAFF. Here is the DNA: TGTGCCAGCAGTCACCAAGACAGGGGCCGCCCCCCACCAGAAGCTTTCTTT.